The 21 T cell receptor beta chains in this list originate from one sample, sequenced in a study of response to subunit inactivated influenza vaccine. TCRdb independently ran MiXCR on the RT-PCR reads; one entry per CDR3 protein. The sample contains about 700,000 distinct CDR3 sequences, more than 11% of which appear only once. This specimen was PBMCs from blood, taken less than 15 days before vaccination. These receptors came from a man aged 45-65 years who received an inactivated influenza vaccine.

Points on this clonotype: One junction end does not reproduce the germline sequence, and a read error may be involved. V is TRBV20-1 and J is TRBJ2-2; D may be TRBD1 (6 bases). There are 15 residues in the CDR3. From germline, CDR1 is DFQATT and CDR2 SNEGSKA (reference sequence). CDR3 sequence: CCAREGQLSTGELFF. CDR3 nucleotides: TGCTGTGCTAGAGAAGGACAGTTATCCACCGGGGAGCTGTTTTTT.

In its sample, this clonotype was seen a few times. The chain links TRBV15 to TRBJ2-2; weak D call: TRBD2 (5 bases). Germline CDR1 is LNHNV and CDR2 is YYDKDF (reference sequence). Trimming left V 1 base short and J 6 bases short, with 6 bases between. CDR3 size: 13 residues. Written as DNA, the CDR3 is TGTGCCACCAGCAGAGGAGGGCCCGGGGAGCTGTTTTTT. It codes for CATSRGGPGELFF.

This clonotype occurred a few times. This rearrangement joins TRBV20-1 to TRBJ2-7; 11 bases map to TRBD2. The CDR3 has 13 residues. Looked up from germline, CDR1 is DFQATT and CDR2 is SNEGSKA (reference sequence). The J segment lost 6 bases and the V segment lost 4 bases, leaving 5 bases of the junction unmatched. The CDR3 DNA sequence: TGCAGTGCTAACCACCTAGCGGGAGGCGAGCAGTACTTC. This sequence encodes CSANHLAGGEQYF.

V is TRBV20-1 and J is TRBJ2-7; 16 bases map to TRBD2. This CDR3 is built from 17 residues. Germline CDR1 is DFQATT and CDR2 is SNEGSKA (reference sequence). V lost 5 bases to trimming and J lost 2 bases; unmatched junction nucleotides: 9. CDR3 DNA sequence: TGCAGTGCTCCCGGGACGGGACTAGCGGGAGGGGCCTACGAGCAGTACTTC. Protein sequence: CSAPGTGLAGGAYEQYF.

This clonotype occurred a few times. The rearrangement joins TRBV12-3 or TRBV12-4 to TRBJ2-1; 8 bases are shared with TRBD2. Unmatched junction bases numbered 13, after V lost 4 bases and J lost 8 bases. The CDR3 is 16 amino acids. This chain's CDR3 is CASSSDEAGGGDEQFF. CDR3 DNA: TGTGCCAGCAGTTCCGATGAGGCGGGGGGCGGCGATGAGCAGTTCTTC.

The chain carries TRBV7-8 and TRBJ2-1, with 9 nucleotides matching TRBD2. Germline V gene data show CDR1 as SGHVS and CDR2 as FQNEAQ. V lost 5 bases, J lost 5 bases, and 10 bases stayed unmatched. CDR3 length: 16 amino acids. CDR3 sequence reads: CASSARGGGTNNEQFF. CDR3 nucleotides: TGTGCCAGCAGCGCTCGCGGGGGGGGGACCAACAATGAGCAGTTCTTC. The full variable domain, rest sourced from reference TRBV7-8 and TRBJ2-1, is GAGVSQSPRYKVAKRGQDVALRCDPISGHVSLFWYQQALGQGPEFLTYFQNEAQLDKSGLPSDRFFAERPEGSVSTLKIQRTQQEDSAVYLCASSARGGGTNNEQFFGPGTRLTVL.

The chain has TRBV30 and TRBJ1-2; D call uncertain. Trimming took 0 bases from V and 2 from J, leaving 10 bases between them. The length of the CDR3 is 14 residues. The germline gives CDR1 GTSNPN, CDR2 SVGIG (reference sequence). CDR3 sequence (DNA): TGTGCCTGGAGTGTACCCGGGCCGAACTATGGCTACACCTTC. Translated, it gives CAWSVPGPNYGYTF. The full variable domain, with the rest looked up from reference TRBV30 and TRBJ1-2, is SQTIHQWPATLVQPVGSPLSLECTVEGTSNPNLYWYRQAAGRGLQLLFYSVGIGQISSEVPQNLSASRPQDRQFILSSKKLLLSDSGFYLCAWSVPGPNYGYTFGSGTRLTVV.

This clonotype was found many times. The chain is built from TRBV6-5 and TRBJ1-2; tentatively, D is TRBD1 (5 bases). V dropped 3 bases and J dropped 7 bases, with 6 bases sitting between them. Looked up from germline, CDR1 is MNHEY and CDR2 is SVGAGI. CDR3 length: 11 residues. The CDR3 bases are TGTGCCAGCAGTTATAGGGGTGGCTACACCTTC. Amino acids: CASSYRGGYTF.

Only a few counts were recorded for this clonotype. In DNA, the CDR3 is TGTGCCAGTAGCCCGGGACAGGGCGGATTCAATCAGCCCCAGCATTTT. The encoded protein is CASSPGQGGFNQPQHF. The rearrangement links TRBV19 to TRBJ1-5; TRBD1 aligns across 9 bases. The germline V gene has CDR1 LNHDA and CDR2 SQIVND (reference sequence). The CDR3 has 16 amino acids. V shed 6 bases and J 3 bases; nucleotides not matched to a gene: 9.

This clonotype was counted between two and nine times. The J gene is TRBJ2-1, the V gene TRBV12-3 or TRBV12-4; TRBD2 aligns across 10 bases. The CDR3 is 16 residues long. J was trimmed by 4 bases and V by 4 bases; bases with no gene match: 7. CDR3 nucleotides: TGTGCCAGCAGTTCAAAAGCGGGGGGGCAGTACAATGAGCAGTTCTTC. Amino acid sequence: CASSSKAGGQYNEQFF.

This clonotype has just a few counts. The genes are TRBV25-1 and TRBJ1-5; D gene unclear. V was clipped by 1 base and J by 5 bases, with 9 bases between them. The CDR3 consists of 14 residues. Germline values: CDR1 MGHDK, CDR2 SYGVNS. CDR3 residues: CASSESGYYQPQHF. The CDR3 DNA follows: TGTGCCAGCAGTGAATCGGGGTACTATCAGCCCCAGCATTTT.

This clonotype turned up a few times. The J gene is TRBJ2-7, the V gene TRBV20-1, with D perhaps matching TRBD1 (5 bases). Trimming shortened V by 2 bases and J by 3 bases, and 8 bases separated the two germline ends. Germline CDR1 DFQATT, CDR2 SNEGSKA (reference sequence). The CDR3 contains 12 residues. DNA for the CDR3: TGCAGTGCTAGAACAGGTTACTACGAGCAGTACTTC. Translating it yields CSARTGYYEQYF.

This clonotype occurred a few times. The V call is TRBV20-1, the J call TRBJ2-7; tentative D call: TRBD2 (5 bases). The CDR3 extends over 14 amino acids. CDR1 DFQATT and CDR2 SNEGSKA come from the germline V gene (reference sequence). V lost 3 bases to trimming and J lost 2 bases, with 14 bases between them. As DNA, the CDR3 is TGCAGTGCTAGGGAGTGGACTTCGACCTACGAGCAGTACTTC. Translated: CSAREWTSTYEQYF.

This clonotype was seen repeatedly, ten times or more. The rearrangement joins TRBV7-8 to TRBJ2-7; D uncertain. The V end was cut by 0 bases, the J end by 5 bases, with 8 bases between. CDR3 length equals 13 residues. Germline V gene sequence: CDR1 SGHVS, CDR2 FQNEAQ. The CDR3 protein is CASSLARFDEQYF. Written as DNA, the CDR3 is TGTGCCAGCAGCTTAGCGAGGTTCGACGAGCAGTACTTC.

V gene TRBV6-5 combines with J gene TRBJ2-7, with 9 positions matching TRBD2. Germline V lookup: CDR1 MNHEY, CDR2 SVGAGI. V was clipped by 0 bases and J by 2 bases; unmatched bases: 2. The CDR3 consists of 15 residues. DNA for the CDR3: TGTGCCAGCAGTTACTCGACTAGCGGTACCTACGAGCAGTACTTC. Amino acid sequence: CASSYSTSGTYEQYF.

The chain has TRBV28 and TRBJ1-6, with TRBD1 identical over 8 bases. Losses at the gene ends were 1 base for V and 8 bases for J; bases not matched to a gene: 1. The CDR3 extends over 14 amino acids. Germline values: CDR1 MDHEN, CDR2 SYDVKM. This CDR3 reads CASSLSQGDSPLHF. CDR3 nucleotide sequence: TGTGCCAGCAGTTTATCACAGGGGGATTCACCCCTCCACTTT.

In its sample, this clonotype was seen a few times. The chain is built from TRBV2 and TRBJ2-3; weak D call: TRBD2 (5 bases). The germline V gene has CDR1 SNHLY and CDR2 FYNNEI. V lost 3 bases and J lost 0, with 10 bases in between. This CDR3 spans 15 amino acids. CDR3 bases: TGTGCCAGCAGTGAGAGACGCGGGAGCACAGATACGCAGTATTTT. Translating gives CASSERRGSTDTQYF.

This clonotype was detected a few times. The rearrangement uses TRBV7-3 and TRBJ2-7, with 10 bases identical to TRBD2. Germline V CDR1 and CDR2: SGHTA, FQGTGA. The CDR3 runs 15 residues. The J segment lost 5 bases and the V segment lost 5 bases, leaving 9 bases of the junction unmatched. DNA of the CDR3: TGTGCCAGCAGCCCCCCAGGGCTAGCGGGAGACGAGCAGTACTTC. Encoded protein: CASSPPGLAGDEQYF.

The J gene is TRBJ2-3, the V gene TRBV3-1, with TRBD2 identical over 7 bases. The trim removed 4 bases at V and 5 bases at J, leaving 12 bases unmatched. The CDR3 consists of 16 residues. The germline CDR1 and CDR2 sequences are LGHDT and YNNKEL (reference sequence). In DNA, the CDR3 is TGTGCCAGCAGCCGTTGGGAGGGACTGCGTAAAGATACGCAGTATTTT. It specifies CASSRWEGLRKDTQYF.

Only a few counts were recorded for this clonotype. The genes are TRBV7-8 and TRBJ1-6; TRBD1 is a possible D gene (6 bases). V shed 1 base and J shed 0 bases, with 13 bases lying between them. From germline, CDR1 is SGHVS and CDR2 FQNEAQ. The CDR3 loop spans 18 amino acids. In DNA form, the CDR3 reads TGTGCCAGCAGCTTAGTAGGGGGGGTGTTCTCCTATAATTCACCCCTCCACTTT. Translated: CASSLVGGVFSYNSPLHF.

This clonotype was counted a few times. The chain couples TRBV4-3 to TRBJ2-4, with D maybe TRBD2 (6 bases). The CDR3 runs 17 residues. Trimming left V 0 bases short and J 3 bases short, with 15 bases between. Looked up from germline, CDR1 is LGHNA and CDR2 is YSLEER. CDR3 amino acids: CASSQDLGGPGKNIQYF. The CDR3 coding sequence is TGCGCCAGCAGCCAAGATCTGGGGGGACCGGGCAAAAACATTCAGTACTTC.